This entry describes one T cell receptor beta chain. Its antigen is not identified. This specimen belongs to a study of CD8 T cells in ankylosing spondylitis. Whole-study results and caveats: Some of these motif variants have turned up before, in reports on reactive arthritis synovial fluid and blood. Disease-linked clones were found to be CD8+ and relatively rare in peripheral blood. Apparently characteristic of ankylosing spondylitis blood was a TCR beta motif (eight highly homologous variants).

Each CDR3 protein is one row after TCRdb ran MiXCR on the 5' RACE reads. Found here are about 150,000 distinct CDR3 sequences, under 45% of them singletons; the top ten hold over 12%. The CDR3 spans 14 residues. V lost 1 base and J lost 1, with 7 bases in between. This chain connects TRBV12-3 or TRBV12-4 to TRBJ1-1; weak D call: TRBD1 (5 bases). Sequenced input: synovial fluid, either unsorted or a sorted T cell fraction (not recorded which). The receptor was isolated from a male donor with ankylosing spondylitis. In nucleotides, the CDR3 is TGTGCCAGCAGTTTAGGCAGGGCGAACACTGAAGCTTTCTTT. Its translation is CASSLGRANTEAFF.